A selection of T cell receptor beta chains follows, all from one sample in a study of Ad26.COV2.S vaccination and SARS-CoV-2 variants. Produced via immunoSEQ multiplex PCR; TCRdb's table is partial and in-frame only. The sample consists of 350,000 to 500,000 clones, more than 80% of them appearing once. This sample comprised peripheral blood, obtained in a trial of Ad26.COV2.S vaccine versus placebo. Receptor source: a person between 18 and 65 years old who received the Ad26.COV2.S COVID-19 vaccine or a placebo. The CDR3 runs from the conserved cysteine through the conserved F or W. A D gene is named only where the DNA matches it firmly. The size entry is marked missing in some rows and otherwise reads once, few, many or a size class.

cdr3_nt,cdr3_aa,v_call,d_call,j_call,clone_size
TGTGCCAGCAGCTTAGATTCGGTGGGGCTCTATGGCTACACCTTC,CASSLDSVGLYGYTF,TRBV11-2,NA,TRBJ1-2,NA
TGTGCCAGCAGTTTAGACATCTACGAGCAGTACTTC,CASSLDIYEQYF,TRBV5-8,NA,TRBJ2-7,NA
TGTGCCAGCAGCCTTTACGGGGCACCGGCCTACGAGCAGTACTTC,CASSLYGAPAYEQYF,TRBV3-1/TRBV3-2,NA,TRBJ2-7,once
TGTGCCAGTAGTATGCCGGGAGGTGACTATGGCTACACCTTC,CASSMPGGDYGYTF,TRBV19,NA,TRBJ1-2,NA
TGCGCCAGCAGCCAGATAACTACCGGGGAGCTGTTTTTT,CASSQITTGELFF,TRBV4-1,NA,TRBJ2-2,NA
TGCGCCAGCAGCTTGCTTGGCTCTGGAGACACCATATATTTT,CASSLLGSGDTIYF,TRBV5-1,NA,TRBJ1-3,few
TGTGCCAGCAGCCTCACTAGCGGGAGCACCGGGGAGCTGTTTTTT,CASSLTSGSTGELFF,TRBV6-4,TRBD2,TRBJ2-2,NA
TGTGCCAGCAGCCCCTCAGGGGGGGATCAGCCCCAGCATTTT,CASSPSGGDQPQHF,TRBV28,TRBD1,TRBJ1-5,NA
TGCAGCGTGGACGTAGGGGTTGAGCAGTACTTC,CSVDVGVEQYF,TRBV29-1,NA,TRBJ2-7,few
TGTGCCAGCAGTTCCGGGGTGCGGGCCGAGCAGTACTTC,CASSSGVRAEQYF,TRBV27,NA,TRBJ2-7,few
TGCGCCAGCAGCCAAGATGGGGGGGCTCAGAACACTGAAGCTTTCTTT,CASSQDGGAQNTEAFF,TRBV4-1,NA,TRBJ1-1,NA
TGTGCCTGGATGTCTAGGGGCGAATACGAGCAGTACTTC,CAWMSRGEYEQYF,TRBV30,NA,TRBJ2-7,NA
TGTGCCAGCAGCTGGGCAGCGGGAGGGAGGGCAGATACGCAGTATTTT,CASSWAAGGRADTQYF,TRBV7-2,TRBD2,TRBJ2-3,few
TGCGCCAGCAGCAGTAGCGGGAGCAGCACAGATACGCAGTATTTT,CASSSSGSSTDTQYF,TRBV4-1,TRBD2,TRBJ2-3,NA
TGCGCCAGCAGCCAAGCCCCTCTAGCGGGAGGGCTGACCTACGAGCAGTACTTC,CASSQAPLAGGLTYEQYF,TRBV4-3,TRBD2,TRBJ2-7,NA
TGTGCCAGCAGCTTAAGATCTAGCGGGAGCGGTGAGCAGTTCTTC,CASSLRSSGSGEQFF,TRBV11-2,TRBD2,TRBJ2-1,NA
TGTGCCAGCAGCGTAGAGAGGGGTGGCTACACCTTC,CASSVERGGYTF,TRBV9,NA,TRBJ1-2,NA
TGCGCCAGCAGTCCGGGGGGACTAGATGTAGAGACCCAGTACTTC,CASSPGGLDVETQYF,TRBV5-1,TRBD2,TRBJ2-5,NA